This T cell receptor (beta chain) was obtained from a study of T cell responses to AZD1222 COVID-19 vaccine. General observations from the study: Sampling that yielded the repertoires occurred only after the peak T cell response. Across the whole spike, CD4 TCRs peaked at regions 160-218 and 743-854. Spike-specific TCR breadth rose after two AZD1222 doses, and depth rose as well. Donors skewed white British and female; clonal diversity was possibly underestimated.

The method was immunoSEQ multiplex PCR; TCRdb's version includes in-frame clones alone and lacks a portion of them. The sample carries around 110,000 clones, about nine tenths recorded once. Looked up from germline, CDR1 is SGDLS and CDR2 is YYNGEE. Trimming removed 0 bases from V and 5 bases from J, with 11 bases in between. The length of the CDR3 is 14 residues. As for this clone: What it binds is unknown.

This sequence joins TRBV9 and TRBJ2-5; no firm D call. The sample was peripheral blood, taken on day 0 of AZD1222 vaccination. This clonotype originated in an adult in good health. CDR3 loop: CASSVATPGETQYF. CDR3 coding DNA: TGTGCCAGCAGCGTAGCTACCCCCGGGGAGACCCAGTACTTC.